This T cell receptor beta chain is from a study of Graves' ophthalmopathy and Graves' hyperthyroidism. The CDR3 has 14 amino acids. V lost 2 bases and J lost 5, with 13 bases in between. This clonotype was counted only a few times. The study amplified TCR beta CDR3 regions using RNA transcripts. First-round RT-PCR employed HTBI primers, with a second-round multiplex PCR after it. TCRdb reprocessed the multiplex PCR reads via MiXCR and lists one record per CDR3 protein. The table lists about 400,000 distinct CDR3 sequences, under 25% of them singletons. Ophthalmopathy absent within 18 months of follow-up marked hyperthyroidism as stable.

This TCR derives from a woman aged 18-29 years with stable Graves' hyperthyroidism. This chain joins TRBV12-3 or TRBV12-4 and TRBJ2-7; tentatively, D is TRBD1 or TRBD2 (5 bases each). The material sequenced was peripheral blood. The CDR3 bases are TGTGCCAGCAGTTTACCCAGGATGGGGGACGAGCAGTACTTC. Translated: CASSLPRMGDEQYF.